One TCR beta chain is described in this entry. This clonotype was counted many times. The specificity of this receptor is unknown. Base-call qualities are not available, and no considerably larger clone is one nucleotide away. The germline V gene specifies SGHTA as CDR1 and FQGNSA as CDR2. The CDR3 measures 15 amino acids from cysteine to phenylalanine. Only CDR3 DNA is held: 45 bases, read in frame from base 1. The junction shows trimming of 0 bases on V and 3 bases on J, and the gene matches do not reach 3 bases of it. The data stem from a study of T cell repertoires in cytomegalovirus infection (dated by TCRdb to the late 2010s). Study-wide context: The HLA type of each donor mattered for the analysis, because public TCR beta signatures pointed to carriage of CMV infection along with the matching HLA type.

Data came from an Illumina HiSeq 1500. The public reads were run again by TCRdb, first through fastp at Q25 and then through MiXCR, and only productive beta chains were kept. Rows are combined by CDR3 protein, so each entry shows the most common genes and DNA. In this sample the table shows tens of thousands of distinct CDR3 sequences, 4% of which occur a single time. Around 22% of the sample comes from the top ten. What the work shows at the level of the full study, not this receptor alone: The ex vivo response was dominated by HLA-C-restricted CMV-specific TCR beta clonotypes, which also provided the single most frequent clonotype in two of eight donors. Carriers of CMV infection plus the relevant HLA type were discriminated by the cumulative frequency of public TCR beta family members in the study cohort and in an independent roughly 380-donor cohort.

This sequence was found in a human donor in good health (CMV status not recorded). Some clones in this sample may be carry-over from other donors' samples. Input material: PBMCs. The chain couples TRBV7-2 to TRBJ2-7, with 9 junctional bases fitting TRBD1. The CDR3: CASSLAGTGFYEQYF. The DNA sequence is TGTGCCAGCAGCTTAGCCGGGACAGGGTTCTACGAGCAGTACTTC.